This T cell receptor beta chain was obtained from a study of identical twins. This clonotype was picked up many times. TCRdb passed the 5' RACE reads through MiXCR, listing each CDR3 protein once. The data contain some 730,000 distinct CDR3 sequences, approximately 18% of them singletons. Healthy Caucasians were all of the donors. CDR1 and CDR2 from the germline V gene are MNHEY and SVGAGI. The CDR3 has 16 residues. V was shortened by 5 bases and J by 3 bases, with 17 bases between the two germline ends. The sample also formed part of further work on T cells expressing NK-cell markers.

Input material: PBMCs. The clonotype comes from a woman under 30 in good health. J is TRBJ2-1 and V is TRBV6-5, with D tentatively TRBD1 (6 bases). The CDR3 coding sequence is TGTGCCAGCAGTCACGTAACAGGGTCCATCTACAATGAGCAGTTCTTC. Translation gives CASSHVTGSIYNEQFF.